These 11 T cell receptor beta chains came from one sample sequenced in a study of T cells in localized non-small cell lung cancer (dated by TCRdb to the early 2020s). Library generation was performed with the immunoSEQ multiplex PCR assay. TCRdb took this table from immuneACCESS and kept in-frame rearrangements with V and J called. Such tables lack part of the clones; where checked against another copy, unresolved V genes explain under half of the gap, and the rest is unexplained. Within this sample are roughly 84,000 clones, with 88% of them counted one time only. The ten most abundant clones make up around a fifth of the sample. Sequenced material: peripheral blood, taken before any cancer treatment. The receptors originated from a woman aged 40-70 years with stage I squamous cell lung carcinoma.

The V and J genes are TRBV19 and TRBJ1-1; tentative D call: TRBD1 (5 bases). Trimming removed 4 bases from V and 2 bases from J, with 11 bases in between. This CDR3 is 14 amino acids long. In germline, CDR1 is LNHDA, CDR2 SQIVND (reference sequence). This CDR3 is CASSTPRGNTEAFF. CDR3 DNA sequence: TGTGCCAGTAGTACCCCGAGGGGAAACACTGAAGCTTTCTTT.

This clone has just a few counts. Distinct nucleotide sequences in the sample also encode this CDR3. The J gene is TRBJ2-7, the V gene TRBV2; D is perhaps TRBD2 (6 bases). Trimming left V 8 bases short and J 4 bases short, with 12 bases between. CDR1 SNHLY and CDR2 FYNNEI come from the germline V gene. The CDR3 covers 12 residues. Here the CDR3 reads CASGDGGYEQYF. CDR3 DNA sequence: TGTGCCAGCGGGGATGGGGGGTACGAGCAGTACTTC.

This clone was detected once. This rearrangement joins TRBV11-2 to TRBJ2-5; TRBD2 matches at 8 bases. Germline V lookup: CDR1 SGHAT, CDR2 FQNNGV. This CDR3 has 15 amino acids. The V segment lost 2 bases and the J segment 1 base; nucleotides outside the gene matches: 3. CDR3 coding DNA: TGTGCCAGCAGCTTACCGGGGGGGCCCCAAGAGACCCAGTACTTC. Residues: CASSLPGGPQETQYF. Filled out from reference TRBV11-2 and TRBJ2-5, the complete variable domain reads EAGVAQSPRYKIIEKRQSVAFWCNPISGHATLYWYQQILGQGPKLLIQFQNNGVVDDSQLPKDRFSAERLKGVDSTLKIQPAKLEDSAVYLCASSLPGGPQETQYFGPGTRLLVL.

The chain employs TRBV7-6 and TRBJ2-1, with a possible D match to TRBD2 (5 bases). Germline CDR1 and CDR2: SGHVS and FNYEAQ. V was cut by 1 base and J by 2 bases, with 9 bases left in between. This CDR3 spans 15 amino acids. This CDR3 reads CASSLERAAYNEQFF. The CDR3 DNA reads as TGTGCCAGCAGCTTAGAGAGGGCAGCCTACAATGAGCAGTTCTTC.

The gene calls are TRBV5-4 and TRBJ1-3; TRBD1 agrees at 10 bases. With V trimmed by 7 bases and J by 4 bases, 11 bases remained unmatched. Germline CDR1 is SGHNT and CDR2 is YYREEE (reference sequence). The CDR3 is made up of 16 amino acids. The CDR3: CASYSMTGGYGNTIYF. CDR3 nucleotides: TGTGCCAGCTACTCTATGACAGGGGGCTACGGAAACACCATATATTTT.

This chain joins TRBV7-8 and TRBJ1-5; possible D gene TRBD1, 5 bases. Germline CDR1 SGHVS, CDR2 FQNEAQ. CDR3 size: 14 residues. Trimming took off 1 base at V and 7 bases at J, with 11 bases between the two ends. The CDR3: CASSLGGREQPQHF. The CDR3 DNA is TGTGCCAGCAGCTTAGGCGGCAGGGAGCAGCCCCAGCATTTT.

This clone showed up just once. This chain links TRBV6-4 with TRBJ2-1; 10 nucleotides line up with TRBD2. V trimming: 3 bases; J trimming: 13 bases; junction bases outside the gene matches: 6. This CDR3 comprises 13 residues. Germline assignment: CDR1 MRHNA and CDR2 SNTAGT. CDR3 in amino acids: CASSEERGGLQFF. In DNA, the CDR3 is TGTGCCAGCAGTGAGGAGCGGGGGGGCTTACAGTTCTTC.

This chain connects TRBV29-1 to TRBJ2-7, with D unclear. The CDR3 loop spans 12 amino acids. The germline V and J ends were trimmed by 7 bases and 8 bases, with 18 bases remaining between them. Germline-derived CDR1 and CDR2 are SQVTM and ANQGSEA. The CDR3, as DNA: TGCAGCGCCGCCACGGCTGCGGCGCAGCAGTACTTC. Protein: CSAATAAAQQYF.

In nucleotides, the CDR3 is TGCGCCAGCAGCTTGGCCACCGCAGGGACTGAAGCTTTCTTT. Translating it yields CASSLATAGTEAFF. The chain joins TRBV5-1 to TRBJ1-1, with a tentative D call TRBD1 (5 bases). The CDR3 sequence is 14 residues long. With 0 bases removed from V and 5 bases from J, the gap between germline ends came to 11 bases. Per germline, CDR1 SGHRS and CDR2 YFSETQ.

V usage is TRBV6-1 and J usage is TRBJ2-1; no definite D call. The CDR3 has 11 residues. CDR1 and CDR2 (germline): MNHNS, SASEGT. V was pared by 5 bases and J by 8 bases, with 7 bases between. The CDR3 here is CASSRVDEQFF. Written as DNA, the CDR3 is TGTGCCAGCAGTCGAGTGGATGAGCAGTTCTTC.

This rearrangement joins TRBV2 to TRBJ1-1, with 10 bases aligning to TRBD1. The CDR3 runs to 17 residues. Germline V gene sequence: CDR1 SNHLY, CDR2 FYNNEI. The ends lost 5 bases at V and 4 bases at J; junction bases unmatched: 13. The CDR3 nucleotides read TGTGCCAGCAGTTTCAGGGGACAGGGGACGTCCGGCACTGAAGCTTTCTTT. Protein product: CASSFRGQGTSGTEAFF.